This T cell receptor (beta chain) is from a study of beta chain features in type 1 diabetes. Background on the study: Fewer than 110 million sorted cells were examined across all samples.

Every bit of the isolated RNA underwent reverse transcription, so sequencing read expressed TCRB transcripts. An average of approximately 4 million reads was obtained for naive, central memory and regulatory T cell samples. Measured with immunoSEQ multiplex PCR; TCRdb has only the in-frame clones, and not every one. Among approximately 170,000 clones listed, 7.8% were seen once. This CDR3 is built from 14 residues. V lost 6 bases to trimming and J lost 3 bases, with 15 bases between them. In germline, CDR1 is MDHEN, CDR2 SYDVKM. Study-level findings and limits: Patients with Type 1 diabetes showed moderately but significantly shorter TCRB CDR3s in all four CD4+ subsets. Patients with type 1 diabetes showed fewer VDJ junction insertions and more deletions.

This clone was seen more than once but under ten times. Its specificity is not known. The clonotype comes from a woman in her thirties or forties with type 1 diabetes. Material for sequencing was central memory CD4+ T cells from blood. V is TRBV28 and J is TRBJ2-7, with D perhaps TRBD2 (6 bases). For the CDR3, the DNA is TGTGCCAGCAGCACTAGCCGGAAGGTCTACGAGCAGTACTTC. This translates into CASSTSRKVYEQYF.